The source of this TCR beta chain is a study of T cell responses to AZD1222 COVID-19 vaccine. The CDR3 totals 15 residues. V dropped 6 bases and J dropped 7 bases, with 22 bases sitting between them. The germline V gene has CDR1 KGHSH and CDR2 LQKENI. Produced via immunoSEQ multiplex PCR; TCRdb's table is partial and in-frame only. The repertoire holds 100,000 to 120,000 clones, with about 82% as singletons. Study-wide results and limits: An increase in Spike-specific TCR breadth and depth was observed after two AZD1222 doses.

With respect to this clone: The antigen remains unidentified.

This clonotype was obtained from an adult in good health. V usage is TRBV18 and J usage is TRBJ2-7; D may match TRBD1 or TRBD2 (5 bases each). The source material was peripheral blood, sampled on day 0 of AZD1222 vaccination. CDR3 amino acids: CASSRPGIGALEQYF. CDR3 coding DNA: TGTGCCAGCTCCCGCCCCGGGATAGGGGCATTAGAGCAGTACTTC.